This TCR beta chain was captured by sequencing in a study of cytomegalovirus exposure and HLA in healthy donors. Primers included in the PCR were 60 Vbeta and 13 Jbeta primers. Using immunoSEQ multiplex PCR, the repertoire was profiled, and TCRdb retains in-frame clones only, with some absent. The repertoire includes around 130,000 clones, just over 65% of them detected once, and roughly 6% sits in the top ten. Study findings and constraints: It was only CMV serostatus that was available as immune exposure information. Being productive about 90% or about 30% of the time was typical of most TCR beta V segments in an earlier analysis.

As for this clone: Its antigen is currently unknown.

CDR3 size: 19 residues. CDR1 MNHEY and CDR2 SMNVEV come from the germline V gene (reference sequence). J lost 8 bases, V lost 5 bases, and 18 bases had no gene match. This sequence originates from a woman between 55 and 75 years old in good health and CMV-seronegative. Material: PBMCs. J is TRBJ2-3 and V is TRBV27, with 14 bases lining up with TRBD2. CDR3 sequence reads: CASSPTPPGLAGAQGTQYF. The CDR3 DNA follows: TGTGCCAGCAGTCCTACCCCCCCGGGACTAGCGGGAGCCCAGGGTACGCAGTATTTT.